A selection of T cell receptor beta chains follows, all from one sample in a study of blood T cell repertoires in COVID-19. The table came from immunoSEQ multiplex PCR; TCRdb's copy has only in-frame clones and leaves some out. The sample carries under 350,000 clones, around nine tenths recorded once. Sequencing used peripheral blood. These TCRs come from a man aged 40-50 years with acute or convalescent COVID-19. Both conserved end residues are part of each CDR3. Each record gives: D gene, J gene, clone size, V gene, CDR3 protein, CDR3 DNA. D genes are given only for firm matches. Expanded clones are given a class, and other clones once, few, many or no size at all.

d_call: TRBD1
j_call: TRBJ1-2
clone_size: NA
v_call: TRBV5-4
cdr3_aa: CASSLRGQAHGYTF
cdr3_nt: TGTGCCAGCAGCTTGAGAGGACAGGCCCATGGCTACACCTTC

d_call: TRBD1
j_call: TRBJ2-7
clone_size: once
v_call: TRBV7-2
cdr3_aa: CASSLGQGAYEQYF
cdr3_nt: TGTGCCAGCAGCCTCGGACAGGGGGCGTACGAGCAGTACTTC

d_call: NA
j_call: TRBJ2-2
clone_size: NA
v_call: TRBV7-6
cdr3_aa: CASSLLWGLGGELFF
cdr3_nt: TGTGCCAGCAGCTTACTCTGGGGGCTTGGCGGGGAGCTGTTTTTT

d_call: TRBD1
j_call: TRBJ2-7
clone_size: NA
v_call: TRBV7-9
cdr3_aa: CASSSTQGAVGQYF
cdr3_nt: TGTGCCAGCAGCTCAACCCAGGGGGCGGTAGGGCAGTACTTC

d_call: NA
j_call: TRBJ1-1
clone_size: NA
v_call: TRBV7-9
cdr3_aa: CASSPSYRGEDTEAFF
cdr3_nt: TGTGCCAGCAGCCCCTCCTATCGGGGGGAGGACACTGAAGCTTTCTTT

d_call: TRBD1
j_call: TRBJ1-2
clone_size: NA
v_call: TRBV28
cdr3_aa: CASNLQGATGYTF
cdr3_nt: TGTGCCAGCAACCTACAGGGGGCGACTGGCTACACCTTC

d_call: NA
j_call: TRBJ2-7
clone_size: NA
v_call: TRBV3-1/TRBV3-2
cdr3_aa: CASSQGDLRYEQYF
cdr3_nt: TGTGCCAGCAGCCAAGGGGACTTAAGGTACGAGCAGTACTTC

d_call: NA
j_call: TRBJ1-3
clone_size: NA
v_call: TRBV18
cdr3_aa: CASSPEGEVRAGNTIYF
cdr3_nt: TGTGCCAGCTCACCGGAAGGGGAGGTCCGGGCTGGAAACACCATATATTTT

d_call: NA
j_call: TRBJ2-2
clone_size: few
v_call: TRBV7-2
cdr3_aa: CASSLASTGITGELFF
cdr3_nt: TGTGCCAGCAGCTTAGCGTCCACGGGGATTACCGGGGAGCTGTTTTTT

d_call: TRBD2
j_call: TRBJ2-3
clone_size: NA
v_call: TRBV24-1
cdr3_aa: CATSGGATDTQYF
cdr3_nt: TGTGCCACGAGCGGGGGGGCCACAGATACGCAGTATTTT

d_call: NA
j_call: TRBJ2-5
clone_size: NA
v_call: TRBV2
cdr3_aa: CASSGQYQETQYF
cdr3_nt: TGTGCCAGCAGTGGACAGTACCAAGAGACCCAGTACTTC

d_call: NA
j_call: TRBJ1-2
clone_size: NA
v_call: TRBV12-3/TRBV12-4
cdr3_aa: CASSLGPNYGYTF
cdr3_nt: TGTGCCAGCAGTTTGGGGCCGAACTATGGCTACACCTTC

d_call: TRBD1
j_call: TRBJ2-1
clone_size: few
v_call: TRBV27
cdr3_aa: CASIATLRRTGWMEQFF
cdr3_nt: TGTGCCAGCATCGCCACTCTGCGGAGGACAGGATGGATGGAGCAGTTCTTC

d_call: TRBD2
j_call: TRBJ2-7
clone_size: NA
v_call: TRBV7-2
cdr3_aa: CASSISSGGFYEQYF
cdr3_nt: TGTGCCAGCAGCATATCTAGCGGAGGTTTCTACGAGCAGTACTTC

d_call: TRBD1
j_call: TRBJ1-4
clone_size: NA
v_call: TRBV19
cdr3_aa: CASIPTGSNEKLFF
cdr3_nt: TGTGCCAGTATTCCGACAGGGTCTAATGAAAAACTGTTTTTT

d_call: TRBD1
j_call: TRBJ1-5
clone_size: NA
v_call: TRBV2
cdr3_aa: CASIGTGEDQPQHF
cdr3_nt: TGTGCCAGCATCGGTACAGGGGAAGATCAGCCCCAGCATTTT

d_call: NA
j_call: TRBJ2-5
clone_size: NA
v_call: TRBV5-6
cdr3_aa: CASGPGLQETQYF
cdr3_nt: TGTGCCAGCGGCCCGGGACTCCAAGAGACCCAGTACTTC

d_call: NA
j_call: TRBJ2-1
clone_size: NA
v_call: TRBV5-1
cdr3_aa: CASSLAIGGFQADEQFF
cdr3_nt: TGCGCCAGCAGCTTGGCCATTGGGGGCTTTCAGGCAGATGAGCAGTTCTTC

d_call: TRBD1
j_call: TRBJ2-7
clone_size: NA
v_call: TRBV6-2/TRBV6-3
cdr3_aa: CASSYSTGQGAQRAYEQYF
cdr3_nt: TGTGCCAGCAGTTACTCGACGGGACAGGGGGCGCAGAGGGCCTACGAGCAGTACTTC

d_call: TRBD2
j_call: TRBJ2-3
clone_size: NA
v_call: TRBV29-1
cdr3_aa: CSVETAWAGGPDTQYF
cdr3_nt: TGCAGCGTTGAGACGGCATGGGCGGGGGGCCCAGATACGCAGTATTTT

d_call: NA
j_call: TRBJ1-2
clone_size: few
v_call: TRBV25-1
cdr3_aa: CASQPAGANYHGYTF
cdr3_nt: TGTGCCAGTCAGCCTGCAGGGGCCAACTACCATGGCTACACCTTC

d_call: NA
j_call: TRBJ1-4
clone_size: NA
v_call: TRBV19
cdr3_aa: CASSTRRGGDPTNEKLFF
cdr3_nt: TGTGCCAGTAGCACCCGTAGGGGAGGGGACCCAACTAATGAAAAACTGTTTTTT

d_call: NA
j_call: TRBJ1-6
clone_size: few
v_call: TRBV6-1
cdr3_aa: CASSEAGGQSNSPLHF
cdr3_nt: TGTGCCAGCAGTGAAGCGGGGGGGCAAAGTAATTCACCCCTCCACTTT

d_call: TRBD1
j_call: TRBJ1-6
clone_size: NA
v_call: TRBV30
cdr3_aa: CAWSGDRAENSPLHF
cdr3_nt: TGTGCCTGGAGTGGGGACAGGGCTGAAAATTCACCCCTCCACTTT

d_call: NA
j_call: TRBJ2-7
clone_size: NA
v_call: TRBV30
cdr3_aa: CAWHREGAGEQYF
cdr3_nt: TGTGCCTGGCACCGAGAGGGAGCGGGTGAGCAGTACTTC

d_call: TRBD1
j_call: TRBJ2-1
clone_size: NA
v_call: TRBV29-1
cdr3_aa: CSVEDRQGAFNEQFF
cdr3_nt: TGCAGCGTTGAAGATAGGCAGGGGGCTTTCAATGAGCAGTTCTTC

d_call: NA
j_call: TRBJ1-2
clone_size: NA
v_call: TRBV7-3
cdr3_aa: CASSLVGDTNYGYTF
cdr3_nt: TGTGCCAGCAGCCTGGTAGGGGACACTAACTATGGCTACACCTTC

d_call: TRBD1
j_call: TRBJ1-5
clone_size: NA
v_call: TRBV2
cdr3_aa: CASRTGGFQPQHF
cdr3_nt: TGTGCCAGCAGGACAGGGGGCTTTCAGCCCCAGCATTTT

d_call: NA
j_call: TRBJ2-2
clone_size: NA
v_call: TRBV27
cdr3_aa: CATRKGRNTGELFF
cdr3_nt: TGTGCCACCCGCAAAGGGAGGAACACCGGGGAGCTGTTTTTT

d_call: NA
j_call: TRBJ2-7
clone_size: NA
v_call: TRBV9
cdr3_aa: CASSRSPSYEQYF
cdr3_nt: TGTGCCAGCAGTCGGAGCCCCTCCTACGAGCAGTACTTC

d_call: TRBD1
j_call: TRBJ2-3
clone_size: NA
v_call: TRBV6-5
cdr3_aa: CASSRTTGGWDTQYF
cdr3_nt: TGTGCCAGCAGCCGGACCACAGGGGGTTGGGATACGCAGTATTTT

d_call: TRBD1
j_call: TRBJ1-2
clone_size: NA
v_call: TRBV10-3
cdr3_aa: CATGQGEGGYTF
cdr3_nt: TGTGCCACTGGACAGGGGGAAGGTGGCTACACCTTC

d_call: NA
j_call: TRBJ1-1
clone_size: few
v_call: TRBV13
cdr3_aa: CASSRWGQNTEAFF
cdr3_nt: TGTGCCAGCAGCAGATGGGGGCAAAACACTGAAGCTTTCTTT

d_call: TRBD1
j_call: TRBJ1-6
clone_size: NA
v_call: TRBV14
cdr3_aa: CASSQASTGSSPLHF
cdr3_nt: TGTGCCAGCAGCCAAGCCTCGACAGGGAGTTCACCCCTCCACTTT

d_call: TRBD1
j_call: TRBJ2-7
clone_size: NA
v_call: TRBV24-1
cdr3_aa: CATSSGQDPYEQYF
cdr3_nt: TGTGCCACCAGTTCGGGACAGGACCCCTACGAGCAGTACTTC

d_call: NA
j_call: TRBJ1-2
clone_size: NA
v_call: TRBV5-1
cdr3_aa: CASSSGTNYGYTF
cdr3_nt: TGCGCCAGCAGCTCCGGGACTAACTATGGCTACACCTTC

d_call: NA
j_call: TRBJ1-2
clone_size: NA
v_call: TRBV14
cdr3_aa: CASSPSNLKRYTF
cdr3_nt: TGTGCCAGCAGCCCTTCTAATCTCAAACGCTACACCTTC

d_call: NA
j_call: TRBJ1-2
clone_size: NA
v_call: TRBV28
cdr3_aa: CASCLQQGDVCGYTF
cdr3_nt: TGTGCCAGCTGCTTGCAACAGGGAGATGTTTGTGGCTACACCTTC

d_call: TRBD1
j_call: TRBJ2-7
clone_size: NA
v_call: TRBV6-5
cdr3_aa: CASSYWQGANEQYF
cdr3_nt: TGTGCCAGCAGTTACTGGCAGGGGGCTAACGAGCAGTACTTC

d_call: NA
j_call: TRBJ2-7
clone_size: NA
v_call: TRBV7-8
cdr3_aa: CASSLAPKGGAYEQYF
cdr3_nt: TGTGCCAGCAGCTTAGCGCCAAAGGGGGGGGCCTACGAGCAGTACTTC

d_call: NA
j_call: TRBJ2-3
clone_size: NA
v_call: TRBV4-1
cdr3_aa: CASGILASSTDTQYF
cdr3_nt: TGCGCCAGCGGAATTCTAGCGTCTAGCACAGATACGCAGTATTTT

d_call: NA
j_call: TRBJ2-1
clone_size: NA
v_call: TRBV6-2/TRBV6-3
cdr3_aa: CASSRNRDFSYNEQFF
cdr3_nt: TGTGCCAGCAGTCGAAACCGGGACTTCTCCTACAATGAGCAGTTCTTC

d_call: NA
j_call: TRBJ1-2
clone_size: NA
v_call: TRBV25-1
cdr3_aa: CASSIGRVPGYTF
cdr3_nt: TGTGCCAGCAGTATCGGCAGGGTCCCTGGCTACACCTTC

d_call: NA
j_call: TRBJ1-5
clone_size: once
v_call: TRBV9
cdr3_aa: CASSVDGASNQPQHF
cdr3_nt: TGTGCCAGCAGCGTAGATGGAGCTAGCAATCAGCCCCAGCATTTT

d_call: TRBD1
j_call: TRBJ1-1
clone_size: NA
v_call: TRBV5-1
cdr3_aa: CASSSTGANTEAFF
cdr3_nt: TGCGCCAGCAGTTCTACAGGGGCAAACACTGAAGCTTTCTTT

d_call: NA
j_call: TRBJ1-5
clone_size: NA
v_call: TRBV28
cdr3_aa: CASRTVYSNQPQHF
cdr3_nt: TGTGCCAGCCGAACGGTTTATAGCAATCAGCCCCAGCATTTT

d_call: TRBD2
j_call: TRBJ2-1
clone_size: once
v_call: TRBV24-1
cdr3_aa: CATSDQDGGSYNEQFF
cdr3_nt: TGTGCCACCAGTGATCAGGACGGGGGGTCCTACAATGAGCAGTTCTTC

d_call: TRBD1
j_call: TRBJ2-3
clone_size: once
v_call: TRBV5-6
cdr3_aa: CASSFGQGEDTQYF
cdr3_nt: TGTGCCAGCAGCTTTGGACAGGGGGAAGATACGCAGTATTTT

d_call: NA
j_call: TRBJ2-7
clone_size: NA
v_call: TRBV4-2
cdr3_aa: CASSPQSGAPYEQYF
cdr3_nt: TGTGCCAGCAGCCCTCAGAGCGGAGCCCCCTACGAGCAGTACTTC

d_call: TRBD1
j_call: TRBJ2-1
clone_size: NA
v_call: TRBV5-1
cdr3_aa: CASSLVDRVDEQFF
cdr3_nt: TGCGCCAGCAGCTTGGTGGACAGGGTCGATGAGCAGTTCTTC

d_call: TRBD1
j_call: TRBJ1-6
clone_size: NA
v_call: TRBV4-1
cdr3_aa: CASSQGTGDWSPLHF
cdr3_nt: TGCGCCAGCAGCCAAGGGACAGGGGATTGGTCACCCCTCCACTTT

d_call: TRBD1
j_call: TRBJ2-7
clone_size: NA
v_call: TRBV2
cdr3_aa: CASSEAPGQRYEQYF
cdr3_nt: TGTGCCAGCAGTGAAGCCCCGGGACAGCGCTACGAGCAGTACTTC

d_call: NA
j_call: TRBJ1-1
clone_size: once
v_call: TRBV12-5
cdr3_aa: CASGLGEGVNTEAFF
cdr3_nt: TGTGCTAGTGGTTTAGGGGAGGGGGTGAACACTGAAGCTTTCTTT